This T cell receptor beta chain came from a study of blood T cell repertoires in COVID-19. V was pared by 2 bases and J by 6 bases, with 10 bases of the junction left unmatched. The CDR3 covers 16 residues. Germline lookup yields CDR1 SGHRS and CDR2 YFSETQ. Enrollees, roughly 18 to 89 years old, lived in 20 to 25 US areas. Profiled with immunoSEQ multiplex PCR; TCRdb holds only in-frame clones, not every one. Among under 300,000 clones, around 84% were seen once, and the ten largest hold 1.5% to 2%. The rearrangement links TRBV5-1 to TRBJ2-3, with 9 nucleotides matching TRBD1. The clonotype originates from a woman between 45 and 60 years old who had recovered from COVID-19. The material sequenced was PBMCs or T cells enriched from blood (not recorded which). The CDR3 is CASSFSIGQGFDTQYF. The CDR3 DNA follows: TGCGCCAGCAGCTTTTCCATTGGACAGGGGTTTGATACGCAGTATTTT.